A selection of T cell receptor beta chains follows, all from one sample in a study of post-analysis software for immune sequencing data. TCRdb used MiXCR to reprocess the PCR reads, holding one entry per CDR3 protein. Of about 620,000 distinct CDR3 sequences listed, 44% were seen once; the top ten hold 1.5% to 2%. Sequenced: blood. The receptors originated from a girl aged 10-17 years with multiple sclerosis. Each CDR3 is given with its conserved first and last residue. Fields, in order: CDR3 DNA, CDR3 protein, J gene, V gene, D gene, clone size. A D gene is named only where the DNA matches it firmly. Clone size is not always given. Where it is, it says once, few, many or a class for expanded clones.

CDR3nt: TGTGCCAGCACCCAGGGACGGTTCGGTAGCTACACCTTC
CDR3aa: CASTQGRFGSYTF
j_gene: TRBJ1-2
v_gene: TRBV6-5
d_gene: .
abundance: .

CDR3nt: TGTGCCAGCAGCCAAGGCAGGGGGCTACTCTACGAGCAGTACTTC
CDR3aa: CASSQGRGLLYEQYF
j_gene: TRBJ2-7
v_gene: TRBV14
d_gene: TRBD1
abundance: .

CDR3nt: TGTGCCAGCAGCTCTGTAGCGGGAGGGCCCCATGAGCAGTTCTTC
CDR3aa: CASSSVAGGPHEQFF
j_gene: TRBJ2-1
v_gene: TRBV7-9
d_gene: TRBD2
abundance: .

CDR3nt: TGTGCCACCTCCACCCGGGGTCAGAACGAGCAGTACTTC
CDR3aa: CATSTRGQNEQYF
j_gene: TRBJ2-7
v_gene: TRBV6-5
d_gene: .
abundance: few

CDR3nt: TGTGCCAGCAGTGACGGCGGGGGCCGAGAGACCCAGTACTTC
CDR3aa: CASSDGGGRETQYF
j_gene: TRBJ2-5
v_gene: TRBV2
d_gene: .
abundance: .

CDR3nt: TGCGCCAGCAGTGAGATGGGGAGTAATGAAAAACTGTTTTTT
CDR3aa: CASSEMGSNEKLFF
j_gene: TRBJ1-4
v_gene: TRBV10-2
d_gene: .
abundance: once

CDR3nt: TGTGCCAGCAGCTTAGTAGGGGTCTCGGGGTACGAGCAGTACTTC
CDR3aa: CASSLVGVSGYEQYF
j_gene: TRBJ2-7
v_gene: TRBV7-9
d_gene: .
abundance: .

CDR3nt: TGCAGTGCTAGAGATCGGTTATCTAATGAAAAACTGTTTTTT
CDR3aa: CSARDRLSNEKLFF
j_gene: TRBJ1-4
v_gene: TRBV20-1
d_gene: .
abundance: .

CDR3nt: TGCAGTGCTAGATCCGCCGACAGGGGGATTGCTGGGGCCAACGTCCTGACTTTC
CDR3aa: CSARSADRGIAGANVLTF
j_gene: TRBJ2-6
v_gene: TRBV20-1
d_gene: TRBD1
abundance: few

CDR3nt: TGTGCCAGCAGCTTAGGAATAAAGGACATCACTAAGGGGCCCCAGCATTTT
CDR3aa: CASSLGIKDITKGPQHF
j_gene: TRBJ1-5
v_gene: TRBV7-8
d_gene: .
abundance: few

CDR3nt: TGTGCCAGCAGTCGGACAGGGCAGAAATCTAGCTATGGCTACACCTTC
CDR3aa: CASSRTGQKSSYGYTF
j_gene: TRBJ1-2
v_gene: TRBV2
d_gene: TRBD1
abundance: few

CDR3nt: TGTGCCAGCAGCCCACCCCTGAGGGGACAAGAGACCCAGTACTTC
CDR3aa: CASSPPLRGQETQYF
j_gene: TRBJ2-5
v_gene: TRBV7-6
d_gene: .
abundance: .

CDR3nt: TGTGCCAGCAGCTTAGGATTGAGGAGCTCCTACGAGCAGTACTTC
CDR3aa: CASSLGLRSSYEQYF
j_gene: TRBJ2-7
v_gene: TRBV7-2
d_gene: .
abundance: .

CDR3nt: TGTGCCAGCAGTTTCTCGGGACTCGGCACAGATACGCAGTATTTT
CDR3aa: CASSFSGLGTDTQYF
j_gene: TRBJ2-3
v_gene: TRBV7-9
d_gene: .
abundance: .

CDR3nt: TGCGCCAGCAGCCCAGGGACTGGGGCCAACGTCCGGACTTTC
CDR3aa: CASSPGTGANVRTF
j_gene: TRBJ2-6
v_gene: TRBV5-1
d_gene: .
abundance: .

CDR3nt: TGCAGCGGACTAGCGGGGGGACCCTACAATGAGCAGTTCTTC
CDR3aa: CSGLAGGPYNEQFF
j_gene: TRBJ2-1
v_gene: TRBV29-1
d_gene: TRBD2
abundance: .

CDR3nt: TGTGCCAGCAGTTTAGCCCTGGTCCCAGGAAGGGGAGGGGGGCTGTTTTTT
CDR3aa: CASSLALVPGRGGGLFF
j_gene: TRBJ2-2
v_gene: TRBV12-3/TRBV12-4
d_gene: .
abundance: .

CDR3nt: TGCAGTGCTAGATTGTCAGGTAGCACAGATACGCAGTATTTT
CDR3aa: CSARLSGSTDTQYF
j_gene: TRBJ2-3
v_gene: TRBV20-1
d_gene: .
abundance: .

CDR3nt: TGTGCCAGCAGAGGGGGAACTAGCGGGGGTTACAATGAGCAGTTCTTC
CDR3aa: CASRGGTSGGYNEQFF
j_gene: TRBJ2-1
v_gene: TRBV9
d_gene: TRBD2
abundance: few

CDR3nt: TGTGCCAGCAGTCAACAGGGGACGAACTATGGCTACACCTTC
CDR3aa: CASSQQGTNYGYTF
j_gene: TRBJ1-2
v_gene: TRBV6-1
d_gene: TRBD1
abundance: .

CDR3nt: TGTGCCAGCAGCGCCGACGGGAGCTCTGGGGCCAACGTCCTGACTTTC
CDR3aa: CASSADGSSGANVLTF
j_gene: TRBJ2-6
v_gene: TRBV12-1
d_gene: .
abundance: .

CDR3nt: TGTGCCACCAGTGACTCCGGGGGGCAGAAACAAGAGTCCCAGTACTTC
CDR3aa: CATSDSGGQKQESQYF
j_gene: TRBJ2-5
v_gene: TRBV24-1
d_gene: .
abundance: .

CDR3nt: TGCAGTGCTCAAGGCAACTCACCTAGCGGGCCCCCCCTCGGGACCCAGTACTTC
CDR3aa: CSAQGNSPSGPPLGTQYF
j_gene: TRBJ2-5
v_gene: TRBV20-1
d_gene: TRBD2
abundance: .

CDR3nt: TGCGCCAGCAGCCCCGGGGGGTATGGCTACACCTTC
CDR3aa: CASSPGGYGYTF
j_gene: TRBJ1-2
v_gene: TRBV3-1
d_gene: .
abundance: many

CDR3nt: TGTGCCAGCAGCCAAGCAGGCAGGGAATATGGCTACACCTTC
CDR3aa: CASSQAGREYGYTF
j_gene: TRBJ1-2
v_gene: TRBV3-1
d_gene: .
abundance: .

CDR3nt: TGCGCCAGCAGCTTGGGGACGGGGGCTGAAGCTTTCTTT
CDR3aa: CASSLGTGAEAFF
j_gene: TRBJ1-1
v_gene: TRBV5-1
d_gene: .
abundance: once

CDR3nt: TGTGCCAGCAGCTCTTACAGGGGGCACAGCTATGGCTACACCTTC
CDR3aa: CASSSYRGHSYGYTF
j_gene: TRBJ1-2
v_gene: TRBV7-2
d_gene: TRBD1
abundance: once

CDR3nt: TGTGCCAGCAGGACGGGACTAGCGGAATCCTACAAGCAGTACTTC
CDR3aa: CASRTGLAESYKQYF
j_gene: TRBJ2-5
v_gene: TRBV2
d_gene: TRBD2
abundance: .

CDR3nt: TGTGCCAGCAGTTACCCCGGGACTTTTGAAGCTTTCTTT
CDR3aa: CASSYPGTFEAFF
j_gene: TRBJ1-1
v_gene: TRBV6-5
d_gene: .
abundance: .

CDR3nt: TGTGCCAGCAGTTCCGCGGCTAACTATGGCTACACCTTC
CDR3aa: CASSSAANYGYTF
j_gene: TRBJ1-2
v_gene: TRBV12-3/TRBV12-4
d_gene: .
abundance: .

CDR3nt: TGCGCCAGCAGTGATAAGGGGGAGCGCGTCAATGAGCAGTTCTTC
CDR3aa: CASSDKGERVNEQFF
j_gene: TRBJ2-1
v_gene: TRBV10-1
d_gene: .
abundance: few

CDR3nt: TGCGCCAACAGCCAAGATTCCGGCAATGAGCAGTTCTTC
CDR3aa: CANSQDSGNEQFF
j_gene: TRBJ2-1
v_gene: TRBV4-1
d_gene: .
abundance: few

CDR3nt: TGTGCCATCAATGGTGAGTCCTACGAGCAGTACTTC
CDR3aa: CAINGESYEQYF
j_gene: TRBJ2-7
v_gene: TRBV10-3
d_gene: .
abundance: few

CDR3nt: TGTGCCAGCAGTTCAACTCTAGAGACCCAGTACTTC
CDR3aa: CASSSTLETQYF
j_gene: TRBJ2-5
v_gene: TRBV12-3/TRBV12-4
d_gene: .
abundance: few

CDR3nt: TGCGCCGGCAGCCCGAATTTTGACCGTTTGGAGGATAATTCACCCCTCCACTTT
CDR3aa: CAGSPNFDRLEDNSPLHF
j_gene: TRBJ1-6
v_gene: TRBV5-1
d_gene: .
abundance: .

CDR3nt: TGTGCCAGCAGCTTAGAGCTAGCGGGCGCTTCCCTCTACAATGAGCAGTTCTTC
CDR3aa: CASSLELAGASLYNEQFF
j_gene: TRBJ2-1
v_gene: TRBV13
d_gene: TRBD2
abundance: few

CDR3nt: TGTGCCAGCTCACCCAGTACGGGGGTTGCAAGTGAGACCCAGTACTTC
CDR3aa: CASSPSTGVASETQYF
j_gene: TRBJ2-5
v_gene: TRBV18
d_gene: .
abundance: once

CDR3nt: TGTGCCAGCAGCCCTCTAGCGGGAGATATCGGGGAGCTGTTTTTT
CDR3aa: CASSPLAGDIGELFF
j_gene: TRBJ2-2
v_gene: TRBV7-2
d_gene: TRBD2
abundance: .

CDR3nt: TGTGCCAGCGGGCTAGCGGGGGGCTTCTACGAGCAGTACTTC
CDR3aa: CASGLAGGFYEQYF
j_gene: TRBJ2-7
v_gene: TRBV12-3/TRBV12-4
d_gene: TRBD2
abundance: .

CDR3nt: TGTGCCAGTCTGAAAGGACTAGACGAGACCCAGTACTTC
CDR3aa: CASLKGLDETQYF
j_gene: TRBJ2-5
v_gene: TRBV12-3/TRBV12-4
d_gene: TRBD2
abundance: .

CDR3nt: TGTGCCAGCAGTTTCAGGACAGGGGAAAACATTCAGTATTTT
CDR3aa: CASSFRTGENIQYF
j_gene: TRBJ2-3
v_gene: TRBV12-3/TRBV12-4
d_gene: TRBD1
abundance: .

CDR3nt: TGTGCCAGCAGTTACTCTGCGGGAGGGCCCTCGTGGAATGAGCAGTTCTTC
CDR3aa: CASSYSAGGPSWNEQFF
j_gene: TRBJ2-1
v_gene: TRBV6-5
d_gene: TRBD2
abundance: once